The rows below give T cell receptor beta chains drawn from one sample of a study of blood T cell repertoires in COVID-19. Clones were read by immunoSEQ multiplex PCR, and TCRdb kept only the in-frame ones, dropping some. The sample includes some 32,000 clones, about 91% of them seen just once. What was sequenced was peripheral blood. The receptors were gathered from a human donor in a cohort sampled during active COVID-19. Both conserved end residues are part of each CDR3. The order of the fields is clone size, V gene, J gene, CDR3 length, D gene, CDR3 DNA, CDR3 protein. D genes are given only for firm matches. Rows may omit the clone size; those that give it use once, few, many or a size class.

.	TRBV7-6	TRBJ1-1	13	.	TGTGCCAGCAGCTTATCTTATAACACTGAAGCTTTCTTT	CASSLSYNTEAFF
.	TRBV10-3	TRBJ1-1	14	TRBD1	TGTGCCATCAGCCAGACAGGGGGAGGGACTGAAGCTTTCTTT	CAISQTGGGTEAFF
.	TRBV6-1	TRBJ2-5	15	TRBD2	TGCGCCAGCAGTGAAAGCGGGGGGATATGGGAGACCCAGTACTTC	CASSESGGIWETQYF
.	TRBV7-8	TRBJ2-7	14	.	TGTGCCAGCAGCTTAAACAGGCACCCCTACGAGCAGTACTTC	CASSLNRHPYEQYF
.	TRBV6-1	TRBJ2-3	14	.	TGTGCCAGCAGTGAGGGCAGGGGCGCAGATACGCAGTATTTT	CASSEGRGADTQYF
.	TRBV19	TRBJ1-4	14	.	TGTGCCAGTAGTCCCGACAGGTGGAATGAAAAACTGTTTTTT	CASSPDRWNEKLFF
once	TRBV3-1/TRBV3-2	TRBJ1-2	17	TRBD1	TGTGCCAGCAGCCAAGATGGGGGGACAGGGACCAACTATGGCTACACCTTC	CASSQDGGTGTNYGYTF
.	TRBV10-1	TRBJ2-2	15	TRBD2	TGCGCCAGCAGTTGGACTAGCGGGGAAACCGGGGAGCTGTTTTTT	CASSWTSGETGELFF
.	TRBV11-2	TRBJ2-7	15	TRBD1	TGTGCCAGCAGCCCAAGAGCAGGGGGCTCCTACGAGCAGTACTTC	CASSPRAGGSYEQYF
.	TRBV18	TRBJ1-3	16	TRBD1	TGTGCCAGCTCTCGACAGGGTTTGGCCTCTGGAAACACCATATATTTT	CASSRQGLASGNTIYF
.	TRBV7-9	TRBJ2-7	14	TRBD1	TGTGCCAGCAGCTTGGGACAGGGGGGAAACGAGCAGTACTTC	CASSLGQGGNEQYF
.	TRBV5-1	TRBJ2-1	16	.	TGCGCCAGCAGCTTGTTGGGACAAAGCTCCTACAATGAGCAGTTCTTC	CASSLLGQSSYNEQFF
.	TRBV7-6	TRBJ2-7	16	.	TGTGCCAGCAGCCCCCCGGCGGCAGGGGGGATGTACGAGCAGTACTTC	CASSPPAAGGMYEQYF
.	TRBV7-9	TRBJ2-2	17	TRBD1	TGTGCCAGCGGCGAAGCTGCAGGGGGCGCAGGCACCGGGGAGCTGTTTTTT	CASGEAAGGAGTGELFF
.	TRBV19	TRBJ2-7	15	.	TGTGCCAGTAGTATTGGATCGGGGGGCCCTTACGAGCAGTACTTC	CASSIGSGGPYEQYF
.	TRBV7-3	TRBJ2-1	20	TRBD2	TGTGCCAGCAGCTTGACACATCAAGCGGGGGGCCCGAACTCCGACAATGAGCAGTTCTTC	CASSLTHQAGGPNSDNEQFF
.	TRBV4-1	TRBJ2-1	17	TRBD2	TGCGCCAGCAGCCTGGGACTAGCGGGGGGCCTCTACAATGAGCAGTTCTTC	CASSLGLAGGLYNEQFF
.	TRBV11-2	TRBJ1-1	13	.	TGTGCCAGCAGCCCGGAGAGGTGGACTGAAGCTTTCTTT	CASSPERWTEAFF
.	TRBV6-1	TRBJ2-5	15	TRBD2	TGTGCCAGCAGTGAAAAGCGGGGGGGCTTGGAGACCCAGTACTTC	CASSEKRGGLETQYF
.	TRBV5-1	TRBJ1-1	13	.	TGCGCCAGCAGAGCTTCACAGGCCACTGAAGCTTTCTTT	CASRASQATEAFF
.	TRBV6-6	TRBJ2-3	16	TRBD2	TGTGCCAGCAGTCGGTCCGGCGGGGGGACTCCAGATACGCAGTATTTT	CASSRSGGGTPDTQYF
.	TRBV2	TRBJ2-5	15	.	TGTGCCAGCACATCCGGGACAACCAGAGGAGAGACCCAGTACTTC	CASTSGTTRGETQYF
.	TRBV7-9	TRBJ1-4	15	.	TGTGCCAGCAGCTTGGGGGTTAGGAGGGATGAAAAACTGTTTTTT	CASSLGVRRDEKLFF
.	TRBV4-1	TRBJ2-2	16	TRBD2	TGCGCCAGCAGCCAGCGCGGGGGGGCGGACACCGGGGAGCTGTTTTTT	CASSQRGGADTGELFF
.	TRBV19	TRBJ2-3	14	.	TGTGCCAGTAGTATAGGGCAACCCACAGATACGCAGTATTTT	CASSIGQPTDTQYF
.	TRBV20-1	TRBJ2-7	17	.	TGCAGTGCTAGTTTCAGGGGGCGCGGGGGAACCTTGTACGAGCAGTACTTC	CSASFRGRGGTLYEQYF
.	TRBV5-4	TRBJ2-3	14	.	TGTGCCAGCAGCTCGGTGGAGGGGGCGGATACGCAGTATTTT	CASSSVEGADTQYF
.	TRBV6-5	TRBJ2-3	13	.	TGTGCCAGCAGTCCAGGCCGCACAGATACGCAGTATTTT	CASSPGRTDTQYF
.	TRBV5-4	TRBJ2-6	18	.	TGTGCCAGCAGCTTCCTCGGTCAGGGAGGACCTGGGGCCAACGTCCTGACTTTC	CASSFLGQGGPGANVLTF
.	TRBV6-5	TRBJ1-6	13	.	TGTGCCAGCCTACGGAGGGCGGGTTCACCCCTCCACTTT	CASLRRAGSPLHF
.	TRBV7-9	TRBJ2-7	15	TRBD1	TGTGCCAGCAGCCCACGGGACAGGGCCCCCTACGAGCAGTACTTC	CASSPRDRAPYEQYF
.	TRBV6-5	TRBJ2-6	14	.	TGTGCCAGCAGCCGGGACACTGGGGCCAACGTCCTGACTTTC	CASSRDTGANVLTF
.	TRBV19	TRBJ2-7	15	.	TGTGCCAGCAGAGTTGGACCAGGACTTTCCTACGAGCAGTACTTC	CASRVGPGLSYEQYF
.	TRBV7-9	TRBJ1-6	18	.	TGTGCCAGCAGCCTTCAACAGGGATCAAGCTCCTATAATTCACCCCTCCACTTT	CASSLQQGSSSYNSPLHF
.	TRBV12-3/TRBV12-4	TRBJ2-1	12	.	TGTGCCAGCAGCCCCGTCCCCAGTGAGCAGTTCTTC	CASSPVPSEQFF
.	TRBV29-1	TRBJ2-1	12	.	TGCAGCGTTGCAGGGTCCTACAATGAGCAGTTCTTC	CSVAGSYNEQFF
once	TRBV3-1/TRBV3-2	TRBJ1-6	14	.	TGTGCCAGCAGGGCGGGGCCTTATAATTCACCCCTCCACTTT	CASRAGPYNSPLHF
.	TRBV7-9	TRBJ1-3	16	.	TGTGCCAGCAGCTCCCCCAGACATAGCGGTGGAAACACCATATATTTT	CASSSPRHSGGNTIYF
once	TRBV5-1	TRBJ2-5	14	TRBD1	TGCGCCAGCAGCCTCACGACAGGGAAAGAGACCCAGTACTTC	CASSLTTGKETQYF